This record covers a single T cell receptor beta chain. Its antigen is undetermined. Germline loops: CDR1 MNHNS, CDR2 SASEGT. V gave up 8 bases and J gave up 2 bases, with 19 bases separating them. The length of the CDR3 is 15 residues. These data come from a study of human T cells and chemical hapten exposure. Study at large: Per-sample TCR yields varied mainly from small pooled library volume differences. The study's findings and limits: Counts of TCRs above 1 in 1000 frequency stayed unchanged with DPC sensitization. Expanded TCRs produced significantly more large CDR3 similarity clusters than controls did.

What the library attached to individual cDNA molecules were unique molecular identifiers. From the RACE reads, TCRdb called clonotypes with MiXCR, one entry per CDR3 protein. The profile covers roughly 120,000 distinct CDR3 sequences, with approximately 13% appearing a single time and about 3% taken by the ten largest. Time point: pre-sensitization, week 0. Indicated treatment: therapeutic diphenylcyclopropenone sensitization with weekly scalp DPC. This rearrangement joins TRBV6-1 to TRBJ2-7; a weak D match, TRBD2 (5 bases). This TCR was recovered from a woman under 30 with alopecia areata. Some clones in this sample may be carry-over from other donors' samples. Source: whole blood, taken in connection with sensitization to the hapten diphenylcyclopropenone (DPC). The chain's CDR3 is CASALRGDSPYEQYF. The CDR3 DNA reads TGTGCCAGCGCCTTACGGGGTGATAGCCCCTACGAGCAGTACTTC.